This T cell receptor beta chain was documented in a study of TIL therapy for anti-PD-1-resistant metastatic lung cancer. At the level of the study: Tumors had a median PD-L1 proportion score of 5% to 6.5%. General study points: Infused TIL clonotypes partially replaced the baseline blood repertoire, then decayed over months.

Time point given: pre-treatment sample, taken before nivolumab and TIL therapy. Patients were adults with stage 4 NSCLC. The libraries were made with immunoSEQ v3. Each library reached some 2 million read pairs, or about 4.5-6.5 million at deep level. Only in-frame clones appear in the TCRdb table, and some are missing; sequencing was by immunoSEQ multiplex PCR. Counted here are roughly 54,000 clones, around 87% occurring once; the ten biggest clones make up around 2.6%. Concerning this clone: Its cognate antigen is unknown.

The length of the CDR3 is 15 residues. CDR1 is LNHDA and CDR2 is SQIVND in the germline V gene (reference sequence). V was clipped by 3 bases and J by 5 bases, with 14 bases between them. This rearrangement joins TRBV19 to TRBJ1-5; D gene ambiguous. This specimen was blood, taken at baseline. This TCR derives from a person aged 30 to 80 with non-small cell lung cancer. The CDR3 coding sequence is TGTGCCAGTAGTATCCCGGGAAACGGGGATCAGCCCCAGCATTTT. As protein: CASSIPGNGDQPQHF.